The next 10 T cell receptor beta chains were all read from a single sample in a study of CD8 T cells in Susac syndrome. Random hexamers primed reverse transcription of roughly 0.5 to 1 ug RNA. TCRdb reanalysed the immunoSEQ multiplex PCR reads using MiXCR and keeps one entry per CDR3 protein. The sample lists around 190,000 distinct CDR3 sequences; 85% to 95% were seen once. Sequenced sample: CD8+ T cells from PBMCs. These receptors all stem from a human donor with multiple sclerosis.

The chain recombines TRBV7-9 with TRBJ2-7, with 11 positions matching TRBD2. The length of the CDR3 is 16 residues. Germline trimming cut 5 bases from V and 7 bases from J; bases unmatched to any gene: 13. CDR1 is SEHNR and CDR2 is FQNEAQ in the germline V gene (reference sequence). For the CDR3, the DNA is TGTGCCAGCAGCCCCGGCGGGACTAGCGGTTTGGTTGAGCAGTACTTC. Amino acids: CASSPGGTSGLVEQYF.

The CDR3: CASSVDQGGFEQYF. DNA of the CDR3: TGTGCCAGCAGCGTAGACCAGGGGGGGTTCGAGCAGTACTTC. The chain links TRBV9 to TRBJ2-7; perhaps D is TRBD1 or TRBD2 (7 bases each). V dropped 0 bases and J dropped 6 bases, with 13 bases sitting between them. The CDR3 extends over 14 amino acids. Germline V CDR1 and CDR2: SGDLS, YYNGEE.

The rearrangement links TRBV24-1 to TRBJ2-7; possible D gene TRBD2, 5 bases. CDR3 size: 10 residues. Germline V gene sequence: CDR1 KGHDR, CDR2 SFDVKD. Trimming shortened V by 9 bases and J by 12 bases, and 14 bases separated the two germline ends. For the CDR3, the DNA is TGTGCCACCCCCCCCGGGAATCGGTACTTC. It is translated as CATPPGNRYF.

As DNA, the CDR3 is TGTGCCAGCAGTTTCGGGAGGGGTGGTGAGCAGTTCTTC. It codes for CASSFGRGGEQFF. The genes are TRBV27 and TRBJ2-1; 8 bases match TRBD2. The germline CDR1 and CDR2 sequences are MNHEY and SMNVEV (reference sequence). CDR3 length: 13 residues. After removal of 3 bases from V and 9 bases from J, the junction contained 4 bases not matched to a gene.

V is TRBV20-1 and J is TRBJ2-4, with 8 bases fitting TRBD2. Germline V lookup: CDR1 DFQATT, CDR2 SNEGSKA (reference sequence). This CDR3 is 15 amino acids long. The V and J ends lost 6 bases and 0 bases, in that order; junction bases with no gene match: 7. The CDR3 sequence is CSALAGGLAKNIQYF. CDR3 sequence (DNA): TGCAGTGCATTGGCGGGGGGCCTAGCCAAAAACATTCAGTACTTC.

This chain uses TRBV27 with TRBJ2-7; D remains unclear. Trimming pared 5 bases from V and 3 bases from J, leaving 5 bases between. Germline values: CDR1 MNHEY, CDR2 SMNVEV (reference sequence). The CDR3 has 11 amino acids. As DNA, the CDR3 is TGTGCCAGCAGTACTAACTACGAGCAGTACTTC. Amino acid sequence: CASSTNYEQYF.

This chain uses TRBV5-1 with TRBJ2-1; 8 bases are a match to TRBD2. V lost 3 bases to trimming and J lost 3 bases; unmatched junction nucleotides: 5. Germline loops: CDR1 SGHRS, CDR2 YFSETQ. This CDR3 is 15 amino acids long. CDR3 DNA sequence: TGCGCCAGCAGCTCCGGACTAGCTTTCTACAATGAGCAGTTCTTC. The encoded protein is CASSSGLAFYNEQFF.

The V call is TRBV27, the J call TRBJ1-1; 10 nucleotides match TRBD1. The CDR3 has 15 amino acids. Germline assignment: CDR1 MNHEY and CDR2 SMNVEV (reference sequence). V lost 5 bases and J lost 2; bases outside the gene matches: 5. CDR3 DNA: TGTGCCAGCAGTACCCGGGACAGGGGAAACACTGAAGCTTTCTTT. Amino acids: CASSTRDRGNTEAFF.

The chain employs TRBV30 and TRBJ2-7; D possibly corresponds to TRBD2 (6 bases). With 4 bases removed from V and 4 bases from J, the gap between germline ends came to 14 bases. This CDR3 spans 13 amino acids. The germline CDR1 and CDR2 sequences are GTSNPN and SVGIG (reference sequence). The CDR3 is CAWIPRGGYEQYF. CDR3 nucleotide sequence: TGTGCCTGGATCCCCCGGGGAGGTTACGAGCAGTACTTC.

A word on this clonotype: Germline is not matched at one junction end, which may reflect a read error. This chain connects TRBV7-3 to TRBJ2-3, with 7 bases identical to TRBD2. The CDR3 runs to 15 residues. Germline CDR1 is SGHTA and CDR2 is FQGTGA. This chain's CDR3 is CASSLTSASTDTQYF. Here the CDR3 DNA reads TGTGCCAGCAGCCTAACTAGCGCCAGCACAGATACGCAGTATTTT.